The rows below give T cell receptor beta chains drawn from one sample of a study of blood T cell repertoires in COVID-19. Libraries were prepared by immunoSEQ multiplex PCR; TCRdb keeps only in-frame clonotypes and omits some of them. The top ten clones hold 0.95% to 1.5% of a sample with approximately 260,000 clones, more than 70% of them seen once. The sample was PBMCs or T cells enriched from blood (not recorded which). The receptors originated from a woman aged 35 to 49 with acute COVID-19. Both conserved end residues are part of each CDR3. D genes are given only for firm matches. A clone size is listed for some rows: how often the clone was seen (once, few, many), or a class if it is expanded.

clone_size j_call d_call v_call cdr3_nt cdr3_aa
. TRBJ1-5 TRBD1 TRBV19 TGTGCCGTACGAGGGACAGGGGGTGGGCCCCAGCATTTT CAVRGTGGGPQHF
. TRBJ2-3 . TRBV5-1 TGCGCCAGCAGCTATTTAACAGGGCGCGCAGATACGCAGTATTTT CASSYLTGRADTQYF
. TRBJ1-5 TRBD1 TRBV3-1/TRBV3-2 TGTGCCAGCAGCCAATACCACAGGGGGTTCGGCCAGCCCCAGCATTTT CASSQYHRGFGQPQHF
. TRBJ2-7 TRBD1 TRBV12-3/TRBV12-4 TGTGCCAGCAGTACCGGACAGGGTCAGCAGTACTTC CASSTGQGQQYF
. TRBJ1-3 TRBD1 TRBV10-3 TGTGCCATCCCGGACAGGGGGTCTGGAAACACCATATATTTT CAIPDRGSGNTIYF
few TRBJ1-2 . TRBV27 TGTGCCAGCAGTTTCCGGGTAAACTATGGCTACACCTTC CASSFRVNYGYTF
few TRBJ2-1 TRBD2 TRBV2 TGTGCCACCCACAGTAGCGGGGTCTACAATGAGCAGTTCTTC CATHSSGVYNEQFF
. TRBJ2-2 . TRBV11-2 TGTGCCAGCAGCCTTGGACACAACACCGGGGAGCTGTTTTTT CASSLGHNTGELFF
. TRBJ1-6 . TRBV9 TGTGCCAGCAGCGGGGAAAGGGGTTCACCCCTCCACTTT CASSGERGSPLHF
. TRBJ1-4 TRBD1 TRBV28 TGTGCCAGCAGTTTTAGGGGGCCTGAAAAACTGTTTTTT CASSFRGPEKLFF
. TRBJ2-5 . TRBV12-3/TRBV12-4 TGTGCCAGCAGTTTCTTAGCAGAGACCCAGTACTTC CASSFLAETQYF
once TRBJ2-1 . TRBV19 TGTGCCAGTAGTATAGTGGTGAGGCAGGGGCAAAACGATGAGCAGTTCTTC CASSIVVRQGQNDEQFF
. TRBJ1-2 . TRBV7-2 TGTGCCAGCAGCTCCCTGACAGAAACCTATGGCTACACCTTC CASSSLTETYGYTF
. TRBJ1-2 . TRBV20-1 TGCAGTGCTAGTGTCTTCCCCAGCTATGGCTACACCTTC CSASVFPSYGYTF
. TRBJ1-2 TRBD1 TRBV6-6 TGTGCCAGCAGTTCAAACAGACAGGGGGAGGATGGCTACACCTTC CASSSNRQGEDGYTF
. TRBJ2-5 TRBD2 TRBV9 TGTGCCAGCAGCGTAGGGGCGGGAGGCTTAAGTGAGACCCAGTACTTC CASSVGAGGLSETQYF
. TRBJ2-2 . TRBV25-1 TGTGCCAGCAGTGTAGGGGGTGCCACCGGGGAGCTGTTTTTT CASSVGGATGELFF
. TRBJ1-1 . TRBV5-1 TGCGCCAGCTCTCGGGGGAGGGGGACCATGAACACTGAAGCTTTCTTT CASSRGRGTMNTEAFF
. TRBJ2-1 TRBD1 TRBV19 TGTGCCAGTAGTAGGACAGGGGGCGAGTACAATGAGCAGTTCTTC CASSRTGGEYNEQFF
. TRBJ1-1 . TRBV15 TGTGCCACCAGCAGAGATCCGCGTCACTTAATGAACACTGAAGCTTTCTTT CATSRDPRHLMNTEAFF
. TRBJ2-1 . TRBV7-9 TGTGCCAGCAGCTTAGAGGGGAATGAGCAGTTCTTC CASSLEGNEQFF
. TRBJ1-5 . TRBV4-1 TGCGCCAGCAGCCAAGTTGGGGGACTGAATCAGCCCCAGCATTTT CASSQVGGLNQPQHF